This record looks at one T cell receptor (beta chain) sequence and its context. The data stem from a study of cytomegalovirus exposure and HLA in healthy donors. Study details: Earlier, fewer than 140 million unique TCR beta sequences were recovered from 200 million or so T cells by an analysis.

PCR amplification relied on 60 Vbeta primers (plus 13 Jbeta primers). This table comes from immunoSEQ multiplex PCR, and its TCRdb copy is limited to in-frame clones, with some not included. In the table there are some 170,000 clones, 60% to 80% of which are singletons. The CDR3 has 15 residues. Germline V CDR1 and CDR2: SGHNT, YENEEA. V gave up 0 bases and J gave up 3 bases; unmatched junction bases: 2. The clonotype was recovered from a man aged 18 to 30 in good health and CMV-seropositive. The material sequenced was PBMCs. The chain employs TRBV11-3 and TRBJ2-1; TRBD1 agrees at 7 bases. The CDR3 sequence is CASSLDGDSYNEQFF. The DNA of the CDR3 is TGTGCCAGCAGCTTAGATGGGGACAGCTACAATGAGCAGTTCTTC.